This record covers a single TCR beta chain. This sample was included in a study of blood T cell repertoires in COVID-19. Enrolled through a virtual design, the participants were between roughly 18 and 95 years of age and came from about two dozen US areas. Participants were placed into cohorts based on the clinical history they reported. In the original analysis: From reference gene primer amplification, estimates of nucleated cell counts were derived. This table comes from immunoSEQ multiplex PCR, and its TCRdb copy is limited to in-frame clones, with some not included. V, J and clone size are those of that table, while D and trimming were read from the DNA. The sample comprises 200,000 to 300,000 clones, around nine tenths of which are singletons, and approximately 3.7% rests with the top ten. Looked up from germline, CDR1 is MGHRA and CDR2 is YSYEKL. Trimming took 1 base from V and 4 from J, leaving 19 bases between them. This CDR3 region has 17 residues.

The specimen sequenced was PBMCs or T cells enriched from blood (not recorded which). This sequence was found in a woman aged 25 to 45 who had recovered from COVID-19. The chain has TRBV4-1 and TRBJ2-5, with D possibly TRBD1 on 6 matching bases. CDR3 in amino acids: CASSQGSRGGGRETQYF. The CDR3, as DNA: TGCGCCAGCAGCCAAGGGTCCAGGGGTGGGGGTCGAGAGACCCAGTACTTC.